This T cell receptor beta chain was sequenced during a study of blood T cell repertoires in COVID-19. About the research overall: Sites across the United States, Italy and Spain contributed samples from acute and convalescent COVID-19.

Sequencing was performed with immunoSEQ multiplex PCR; in TCRdb, only in-frame clones are kept and a portion is missing. This sample has 200,000 to 300,000 clones; 75% to 90% occur once, and the top ten carry about 3%. Germline V gives CDR1 SGDLS, CDR2 YYNGEE. The CDR3 covers 13 residues. The J segment lost 2 bases and the V segment lost 4 bases, leaving 2 bases of the junction unmatched. What was sequenced was peripheral blood. The chain carries TRBV9 and TRBJ2-7; 8 bases align to TRBD1. This sequence was found in a woman aged 25 to 39 who had recovered from COVID-19. Here the CDR3 DNA reads TGTGCCAGCAGCCCGACAGGGGCCTACGAGCAGTACTTC. It encodes CASSPTGAYEQYF. The full variable domain, completed using reference TRBV9 and TRBJ2-7, is DSGVTQTPKHLITATGQRVTLRCSPRSGDLSVYWYQQSLDQGLQFLIQYYNGEERAKGNILERFSAQQFPDLHSELNLSSLELGDSALYFCASSPTGAYEQYFGPGTRLTVT.